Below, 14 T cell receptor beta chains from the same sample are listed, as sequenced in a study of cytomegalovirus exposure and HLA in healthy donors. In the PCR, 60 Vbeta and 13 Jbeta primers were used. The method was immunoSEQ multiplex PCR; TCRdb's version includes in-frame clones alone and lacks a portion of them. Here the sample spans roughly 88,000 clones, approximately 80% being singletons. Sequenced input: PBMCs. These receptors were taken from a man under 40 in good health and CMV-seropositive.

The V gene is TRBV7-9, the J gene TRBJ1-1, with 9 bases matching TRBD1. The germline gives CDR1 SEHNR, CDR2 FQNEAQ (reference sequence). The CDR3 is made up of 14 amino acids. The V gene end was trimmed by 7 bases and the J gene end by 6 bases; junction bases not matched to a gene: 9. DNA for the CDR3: TGTGCCAGCAATGACAGGGGGGCGACACCTGAAGCTTTCTTT. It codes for CASNDRGATPEAFF.

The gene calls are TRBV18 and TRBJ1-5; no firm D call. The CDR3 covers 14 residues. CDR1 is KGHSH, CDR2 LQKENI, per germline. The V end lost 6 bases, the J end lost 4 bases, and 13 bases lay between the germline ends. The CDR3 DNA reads TGTGCCAGCTCCCCGACCAGGAAAAATCAGCCCCAGCATTTT. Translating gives CASSPTRKNQPQHF.

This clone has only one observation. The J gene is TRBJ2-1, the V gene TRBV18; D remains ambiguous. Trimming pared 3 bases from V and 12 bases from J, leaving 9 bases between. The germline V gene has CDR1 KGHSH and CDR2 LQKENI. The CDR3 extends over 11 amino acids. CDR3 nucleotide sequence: TGTGCCAGCTCACCCGGGTCGCGGCAGTTCTTC. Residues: CASSPGSRQFF.

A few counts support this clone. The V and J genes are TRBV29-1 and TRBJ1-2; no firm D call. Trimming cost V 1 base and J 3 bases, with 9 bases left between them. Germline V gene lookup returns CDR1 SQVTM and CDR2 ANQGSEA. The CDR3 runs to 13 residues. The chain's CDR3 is CSVEGEGDYGYTF. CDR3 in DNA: TGCAGCGTTGAAGGCGAGGGAGACTATGGCTACACCTTC.

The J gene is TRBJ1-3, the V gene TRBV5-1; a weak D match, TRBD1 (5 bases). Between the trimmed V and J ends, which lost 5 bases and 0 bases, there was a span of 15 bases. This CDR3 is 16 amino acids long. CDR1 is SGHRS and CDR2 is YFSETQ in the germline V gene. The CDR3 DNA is TGCGCCAGCAGTCCGTGGGGGGTGAGCTCTGGAAACACCATATATTTT. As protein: CASSPWGVSSGNTIYF.

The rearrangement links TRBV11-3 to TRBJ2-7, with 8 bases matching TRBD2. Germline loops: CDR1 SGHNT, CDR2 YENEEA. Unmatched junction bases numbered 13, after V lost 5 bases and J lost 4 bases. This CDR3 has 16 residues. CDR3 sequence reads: CASSLSSGESPYEQYV. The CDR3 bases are TGTGCCAGCAGCCTCAGTAGCGGGGAGTCACCTTACGAGCAGTACGTC.

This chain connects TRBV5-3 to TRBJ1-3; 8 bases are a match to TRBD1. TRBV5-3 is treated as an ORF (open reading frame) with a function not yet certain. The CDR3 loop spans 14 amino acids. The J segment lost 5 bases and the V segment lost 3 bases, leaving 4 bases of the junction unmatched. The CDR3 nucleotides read TGTGCCAGAAGCTACGCAGGGGGCCGAAACACCATATATTTT. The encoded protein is CARSYAGGRNTIYF.

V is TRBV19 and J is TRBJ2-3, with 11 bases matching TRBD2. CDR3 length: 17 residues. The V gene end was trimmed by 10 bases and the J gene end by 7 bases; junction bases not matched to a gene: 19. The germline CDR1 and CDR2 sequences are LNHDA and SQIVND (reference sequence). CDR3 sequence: CATRADTSGRGKNTQYF. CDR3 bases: TGTGCCACGAGAGCCGATACTAGCGGGAGAGGCAAGAATACGCAGTATTTT.

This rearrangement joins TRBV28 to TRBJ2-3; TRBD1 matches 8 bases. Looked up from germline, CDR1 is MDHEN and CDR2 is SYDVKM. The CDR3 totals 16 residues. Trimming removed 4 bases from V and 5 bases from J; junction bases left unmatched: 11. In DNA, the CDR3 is TGTGCCAGCAGTTCAAACGGACAGGGTTTGAGAGATACGCAGTATTTT. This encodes CASSSNGQGLRDTQYF. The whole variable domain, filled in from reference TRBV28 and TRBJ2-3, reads DVKVTQSSRYLVKRTGEKVFLECVQDMDHENMFWYRQDPGLGLRLIYFSYDVKMKEKGDIPEGYSVSREKKERFSLILESASTNQTSMYLCASSSNGQGLRDTQYFGPGTRLTVL.

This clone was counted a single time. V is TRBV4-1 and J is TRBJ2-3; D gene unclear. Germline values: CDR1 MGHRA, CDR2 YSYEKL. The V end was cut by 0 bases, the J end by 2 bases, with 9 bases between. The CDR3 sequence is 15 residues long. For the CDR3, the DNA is TGCGCCAGCAGCCAAGAGCGGTCCAACACAGATACGCAGTATTTT. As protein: CASSQERSNTDTQYF.

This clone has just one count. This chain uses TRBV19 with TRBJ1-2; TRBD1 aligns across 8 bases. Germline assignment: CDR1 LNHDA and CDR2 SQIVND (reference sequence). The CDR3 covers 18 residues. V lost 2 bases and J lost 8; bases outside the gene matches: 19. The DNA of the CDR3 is TGTGCCAGTAGTATAATCGGGTGGACAGGGAAGAGTGAGCGGGGCTACACCTTC. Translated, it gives CASSIIGWTGKSERGYTF.

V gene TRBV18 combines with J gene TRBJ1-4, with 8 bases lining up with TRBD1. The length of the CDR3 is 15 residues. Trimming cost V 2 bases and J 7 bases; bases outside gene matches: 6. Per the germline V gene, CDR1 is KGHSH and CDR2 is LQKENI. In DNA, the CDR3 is TGTGCCAGCTCACCAGGGACAGGTCCGGGTGAAAAACTGTTTTTT. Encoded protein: CASSPGTGPGEKLFF.

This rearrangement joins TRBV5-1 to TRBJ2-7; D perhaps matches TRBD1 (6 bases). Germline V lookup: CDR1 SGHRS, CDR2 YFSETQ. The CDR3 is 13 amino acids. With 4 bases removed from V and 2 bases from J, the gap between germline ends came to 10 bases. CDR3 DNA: TGCGCCAGCAGCACAGGGAACCCCTACGAGCAGTACTTC. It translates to CASSTGNPYEQYF.

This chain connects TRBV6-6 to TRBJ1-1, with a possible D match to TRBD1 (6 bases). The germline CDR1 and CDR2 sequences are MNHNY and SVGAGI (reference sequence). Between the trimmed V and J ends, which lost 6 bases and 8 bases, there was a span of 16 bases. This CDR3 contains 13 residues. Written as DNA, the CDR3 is TGTGCCAGCAGCTTTGGCGGGGGGCGAGAAGCTTTCTTT. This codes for CASSFGGGREAFF.